This TCR beta chain comes out of a study of cytomegalovirus exposure and HLA in healthy donors. Study as a whole: In an earlier analysis, approximately 120 million unique TCR beta sequences were found from some 200 million T cells.

Unrecorded immune exposure was likely among donors, who were nominally healthy when sampled. CDR3 length equals 15 residues. The germline gives CDR1 MNHNY, CDR2 SVGAGI (reference sequence). V was trimmed by 0 bases and J by 7 bases, leaving 13 bases between them. Study-wide results and caveats: Most TCR sequences were seen very rarely across donors, but some public TCRs occurred in many.

Comment on this clone: Its antigen is still unknown.

The PCR ran on 60 Vbeta and 13 Jbeta primers. Using immunoSEQ multiplex PCR, the repertoire was profiled, and TCRdb retains in-frame clones only, with some absent. The table lists approximately 150,000 clones, with roughly 1.4% in the top ten. Sequenced material: PBMCs. V usage is TRBV6-6 and J usage is TRBJ1-5, with no clear D. The sequence came from a woman aged 40-49 years in good health and CMV-seronegative. The DNA of the CDR3 is TGTGCCAGCAGTTACTCGGGAGGTCTAAGGCAGCCCCAGCATTTT. It specifies CASSYSGGLRQPQHF.